The sequence of this TCR beta chain was determined in a study of shared clonotypes between healthy human individuals. Study information: The donor group consisted of a couple of women and three men, aged 18 to 49.

In regard to this clone: Its antigen remains unidentified.

The CDR3 length is 17 residues. How the authors handled the data: Junction-only immunoSEQ sequences carried no quality scores, so filtering differed. The protocol was immunoSEQ multiplex PCR, while the TCRdb copy is restricted to in-frame clones and leaves out a portion. V and J calls and clone size are as listed in that table; D and trimming were resolved from the DNA. Of about 1 million clones detected, approximately 72% appear once; the ten largest clones hold about 1.5%. Findings and limits, study-wide: Expectations were that clonotype sharing among donors would be affected by sequencing depth.

There were only Caucasian adults among the donors, and all lived in Nashville, Tennessee. Source material: memory CD4+ T cells sorted from blood. Subset here: CD45RA-negative fraction. This TCR was sampled from a man in his late teens or twenties in good health. This chain uses TRBV21-1 with TRBJ2-5; the table's D call TRBD1 went unverified against the DNA. TRBV21-1 is labeled a pseudogene. CDR3 DNA: TGTGCCAGCAGCAAAAGCTCCCAGACAGTGGGGTTGGAGACCCAGTACTTC. This sequence encodes CASSKSSQTVGLETQYF.